The next 21 T cell receptor beta chains were all read from a single sample in a study of blood T cells in healthy people across ages. Primed by a sample-barcoded 5' primer and a J-beta primer mix, a second PCR proceeded for roughly 7 to 12 cycles. From the 5' RACE reads, TCRdb called clonotypes with MiXCR, one entry per CDR3 protein. The sample includes fewer than 750,000 distinct CDR3 sequences, around 50% of them seen just once. Sequencing used blood. These receptors were collected from a woman aged 80 or older in good health.

This clonotype has a single count. This may arise from a read error, as a much more abundant clone is one base away. The chain employs TRBV5-1 and TRBJ2-3; TRBD1 is a possible D gene (6 bases). Germline CDR1 and CDR2: SGHRS and YFSETQ. CDR3 length: 16 amino acids. In DNA, the CDR3 is TGCACCAGCAGCTTGCCGTTACAGGGTGGGGCAGATACGCAGTATTTT. As protein: CTSSLPLQGGADTQYF.

In its sample, this clonotype was seen many times. The chain is built from TRBV5-6 and TRBJ2-7; D gene uncertain. This CDR3 has 12 amino acids. V was cut by 1 base and J by 6 bases, with 8 bases left in between. The germline V gene has CDR1 SGHDT and CDR2 YYEEEE. The DNA for the CDR3 is TGTGCCAGCAGCTTGAGGGCCATCGAGCAGTACTTC. This translates into CASSLRAIEQYF. Full variable domain (rest looked up from reference TRBV5-6 and TRBJ2-7): DAGVTQSPTHLIKTRGQQVTLRCSPKSGHDTVSWYQQALGQGPQFIFQYYEEEERQRGNFPDRFSGHQFPNYSSELNVNALLLGDSALYLCASSLRAIEQYFGPGTRLTVT.

This clonotype was found many times. V gene TRBV12-3 or TRBV12-4 combines with J gene TRBJ1-2; D possibly corresponds to TRBD1 (6 bases). The germline V and J ends were trimmed by 4 bases and 4 bases, with 10 bases remaining between them. The CDR3 has 13 residues. The CDR3 here is CASSSQGLYGYTF. CDR3 DNA sequence: TGTGCCAGCAGTTCGCAGGGGCTCTATGGCTACACCTTC.

The V and J genes are TRBV9 and TRBJ2-4, with 8 bases matching TRBD1. The end of the DNA is better explained by TRBJ2-7, so the J call may be wrong. CDR3 size: 16 residues. Germline CDR1 and CDR2: SGDLS and YYNGEE. CDR3 amino acids: CASSATGTGQGNEQYF. The CDR3 DNA is TGTGCCAGCAGCGCAACCGGGACAGGTCAGGGAAACGAGCAGTACTTC.

This clonotype has a handful of counts. This chain uses TRBV28 with TRBJ2-2, with D possibly being TRBD1 or TRBD2 (5 bases each). Trimming cost V 6 bases and J 4 bases, with 15 bases left between them. The CDR3 is 15 amino acids. CDR1 and CDR2 (germline): MDHEN, SYDVKM. The CDR3 region is CASSYVWGSTGELFF. Here the CDR3 DNA reads TGTGCCAGCAGCTACGTTTGGGGGTCCACCGGGGAGCTGTTTTTT. The entire variable domain, with the rest obtained from reference TRBV28 and TRBJ2-2, is as follows: DVKVTQSSRYLVKRTGEKVFLECVQDMDHENMFWYRQDPGLGLRLIYFSYDVKMKEKGDIPEGYSVSREKKERFSLILESASTNQTSMYLCASSYVWGSTGELFFGEGSRLTVL.

This clonotype showed up just a few times. A much more abundant neighbour one base away suggests this may be a read error. The CDR3 sequence: CASSWGRVGYNEQFF. As DNA, the CDR3 is TGTGCCAGCAGCTGGGGACGAGTGGGCTACAATGAGCAGTTCTTC. The chain joins TRBV3-1 to TRBJ2-1; either TRBD1 or TRBD2 may supply D (5 bases each). Germline loops: CDR1 LGHDT, CDR2 YNNKEL (reference sequence). The germline V and J ends were trimmed by 5 bases and 3 bases, with 14 bases remaining between them. The CDR3 totals 15 residues.

The chain has TRBV12-3 or TRBV12-4 and TRBJ2-2; 11 bases are a match to TRBD1. V shed 4 bases and J 6 bases; nucleotides not matched to a gene: 4. The CDR3 consists of 15 residues. CDR3 loop: CASSSGTGGSGELFF. In DNA form, the CDR3 reads TGTGCCAGCAGTTCCGGGACAGGGGGGTCCGGGGAGCTGTTTTTT.

The V and J genes are TRBV5-1 and TRBJ2-2; 11 nucleotides agree with TRBD2. CDR3 length equals 18 residues. V gave up 3 bases and J gave up 4 bases; unmatched junction bases: 11. Germline CDR1 is SGHRS and CDR2 is YFSETQ. The CDR3 DNA reads TGCGCCAGCAGCTCGAATCCTAGCGGGGGGAGTGGCACCGGGGAGCTGTTTTTT. Protein sequence: CASSSNPSGGSGTGELFF.

V usage is TRBV20-1 and J usage is TRBJ2-5, with 12 bases that match TRBD2. Per germline, CDR1 DFQATT and CDR2 SNEGSKA (reference sequence). After removal of 6 bases from V and 0 bases from J, the junction contained 11 bases not matched to a gene. The CDR3 totals 17 residues. The CDR3 region is CSAAPSGRAPHQETQYF. CDR3 nucleotide sequence: TGCAGTGCCGCTCCTAGCGGGAGGGCACCCCACCAAGAGACCCAGTACTTC.

In its sample, this clonotype was seen many times. The genes are TRBV20-1 and TRBJ2-1; TRBD2 aligns across 10 bases. Losses at the gene ends were 1 base for V and 7 bases for J; bases not matched to a gene: 4. This CDR3 has 14 residues. The germline V gene has CDR1 DFQATT and CDR2 SNEGSKA (reference sequence). The CDR3 region is CSARGPLAGNEQFF. Written as DNA, the CDR3 is TGCAGTGCTAGAGGCCCACTAGCGGGAAATGAGCAGTTCTTC.

Worth noting for this clonotype: A much larger clone lies one base from this, so it may be a read error. This chain joins TRBV20-1 and TRBJ2-1, with D perhaps assigned TRBD1 or TRBD2 (5 bases each). In germline, CDR1 is DFQATT, CDR2 SNEGSKA (reference sequence). The CDR3 is 15 amino acids. This chain's CDR3 is CGAPGWGIAYNEQFF. The CDR3 DNA reads TGCGGTGCCCCGGGATGGGGGATCGCCTACAATGAGCAGTTCTTC.

V gene TRBV5-1 combines with J gene TRBJ1-2, with 8 bases aligning to TRBD1. Per germline, CDR1 SGHRS and CDR2 YFSETQ. Unmatched junction bases numbered 4, after V lost 0 bases and J lost 3 bases. The CDR3 is 15 residues long. The CDR3: CASSLAAGGHYGYTF. The CDR3 bases are TGCGCCAGCAGCTTGGCCGCAGGGGGCCACTATGGCTACACCTTC.

The chain links TRBV27 to TRBJ1-6; a possible D gene is TRBD1 (6 bases). Germline V gene data show CDR1 as MNHEY and CDR2 as SMNVEV (reference sequence). V was clipped by 6 bases and J by 4 bases, with 13 bases between them. This CDR3 region has 15 residues. The CDR3 is CASSLNREYNSPLHF. The CDR3, as DNA: TGTGCCAGCAGCCTAAACAGGGAGTATAATTCACCCCTCCACTTT.

About this clonotype: This clone may be a read error of a much larger clone one base away. The genes are TRBV5-1 and TRBJ2-5; no clear D. The V and J ends lost 4 bases and 1 base respectively, with 11 bases between them. Per germline, CDR1 SGHRS and CDR2 YFSETQ. The CDR3 sequence is 14 residues long. The CDR3 loop is CASSVGYSQETQYF. The CDR3 DNA sequence: TGCGCCAGCAGCGTGGGGTACTCCCAAGAGACCCAGTACTTC.

The chain is built from TRBV6-1 and TRBJ2-1; 10 nucleotides line up with TRBD2. The CDR3 contains 16 residues. Trimming at V came to 6 bases and at J to 2 bases, leaving 7 bases not matched to a gene. CDR1 and CDR2 (germline): MNHNS, SASEGT. The CDR3 is CASSLGLAVPYNEQFF. CDR3 DNA: TGTGCCAGCAGCCTAGGACTAGCGGTACCCTACAATGAGCAGTTCTTC.

This chain connects TRBV29-1 to TRBJ2-7; weak D call: TRBD2 (6 bases). V shed 6 bases and J shed 0 bases, with 15 bases lying between them. The CDR3 consists of 14 residues. The germline V gene encodes CDR1 SQVTM and CDR2 ANQGSEA. CDR3 nucleotide sequence: TGCAGCGTGCGCGCCGGGACTGACTCCTACGAGCAGTACTTC. Translated: CSVRAGTDSYEQYF.

In this sample, this clonotype turned up a few times. The V call is TRBV7-8, the J call TRBJ2-5; D not resolved. Germline CDR1 SGHVS, CDR2 FQNEAQ. V was trimmed by 3 bases and J by 5 bases, leaving 10 bases between them. The CDR3 is made up of 13 amino acids. The CDR3 nucleotides read TGTGCCAGCAGCTTCGTCAGTTGGGAGACCCAGTACTTC. It translates to CASSFVSWETQYF.

The CDR3 DNA reads TGCAGTGCTAGAATAATGGACACAGATACGCAGTATTTT. Translated, it gives CSARIMDTDTQYF. This chain uses TRBV20-1 with TRBJ2-3, with D unresolved. Trimming left V 2 bases short and J 2 bases short, with 8 bases between. The CDR3 totals 13 residues. From germline, CDR1 is DFQATT and CDR2 SNEGSKA (reference sequence).

The V gene is TRBV12-3 or TRBV12-4, the J gene TRBJ2-5; 9 positions match TRBD1. V gave up 5 bases and J gave up 4 bases; unmatched junction bases: 17. The CDR3 is 18 amino acids. CDR3 DNA sequence: TGTGCCAGCAGTATCACCGGGACAGGGAGACTGGGAGGAGAGACCCAGTACTTC. Amino acids: CASSITGTGRLGGETQYF.

This chain joins TRBV27 and TRBJ2-2, with TRBD2 identical over 8 bases. V shed 7 bases and J 4 bases; nucleotides not matched to a gene: 8. CDR1 is MNHEY, CDR2 SMNVEV, per germline (reference sequence). This CDR3 has 15 amino acids. The CDR3 reads CASKPAGAITGELFF. The CDR3 DNA reads as TGTGCCAGCAAGCCAGCGGGGGCAATCACCGGGGAGCTGTTTTTT.

About this clonotype: With a much larger clone just one base away, this may be a read error. The V gene is TRBV20-1, the J gene TRBJ2-3; TRBD2 agrees at 7 bases. Losses at the gene ends were 7 bases for V and 9 bases for J; bases not matched to a gene: 25. Germline values: CDR1 DFQATT, CDR2 SNEGSKA (reference sequence). CDR3 size: 17 residues. The CDR3 sequence: CSVAQDYSGYNVGTQYF. The CDR3 DNA reads as TGCAGTGTCGCCCAGGACTATAGCGGGTATAATGTGGGAACGCAGTATTTT.